The source of this TCR beta chain is a study of blood T cell repertoires in COVID-19. With 4 bases clipped from V and 0 bases from J, the junction kept 15 bases outside the gene matches. Germline CDR1 SGHRS, CDR2 YFSETQ. The length of the CDR3 is 19 residues. Some clones are missing from TCRdb's copy, which holds only in-frame ones; the method was immunoSEQ multiplex PCR. The table lists 300,000 to 350,000 clones, about 93% of them singletons. The sequenced sample consisted of peripheral blood. The TCR originated in a woman younger than 45 with COVID-19, enrolled during active disease. This chain uses TRBV5-1 with TRBJ1-1, with TRBD1 matching 10 bases. Here the CDR3 DNA reads TGCGCCAGCAGCCGACAGACCCCCGGGACAGGGGCATTGAACACTGAAGCTTTCTTT. Its translation is CASSRQTPGTGALNTEAFF.